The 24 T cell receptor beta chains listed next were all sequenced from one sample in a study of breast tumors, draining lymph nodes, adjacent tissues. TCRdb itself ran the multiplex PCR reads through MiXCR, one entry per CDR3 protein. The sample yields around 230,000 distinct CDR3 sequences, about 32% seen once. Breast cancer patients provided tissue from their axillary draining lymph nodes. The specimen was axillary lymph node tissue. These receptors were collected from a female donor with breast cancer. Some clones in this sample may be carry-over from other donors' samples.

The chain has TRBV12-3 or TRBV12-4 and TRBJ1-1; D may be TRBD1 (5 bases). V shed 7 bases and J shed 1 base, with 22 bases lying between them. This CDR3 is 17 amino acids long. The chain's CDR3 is CASTAERGGVRNTEAFF. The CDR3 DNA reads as TGTGCCAGCACCGCCGAAAGGGGTGGTGTTAGGAACACTGAAGCTTTCTTT.

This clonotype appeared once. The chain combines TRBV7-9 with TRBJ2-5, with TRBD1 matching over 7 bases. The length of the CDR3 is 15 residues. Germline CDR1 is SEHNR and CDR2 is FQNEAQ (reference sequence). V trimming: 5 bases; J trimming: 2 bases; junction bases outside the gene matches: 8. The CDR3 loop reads CASSTNPGQQETQYF. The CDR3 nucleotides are TGTGCCAGCAGCACAAACCCGGGACAGCAAGAGACCCAGTACTTC.

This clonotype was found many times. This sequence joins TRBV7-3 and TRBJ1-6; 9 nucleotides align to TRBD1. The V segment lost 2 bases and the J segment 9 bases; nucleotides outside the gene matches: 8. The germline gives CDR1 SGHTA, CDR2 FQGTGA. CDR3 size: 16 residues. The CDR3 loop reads CASSLVGDRVRSPLHF. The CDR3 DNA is TGTGCCAGCAGCTTAGTTGGGGACAGGGTCCGTTCACCCCTCCACTTT.

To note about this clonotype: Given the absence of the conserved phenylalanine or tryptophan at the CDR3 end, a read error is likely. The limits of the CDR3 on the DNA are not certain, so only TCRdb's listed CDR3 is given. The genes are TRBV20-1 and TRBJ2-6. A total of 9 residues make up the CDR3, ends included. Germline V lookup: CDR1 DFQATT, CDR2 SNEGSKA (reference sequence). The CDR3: CSARDLKTS.

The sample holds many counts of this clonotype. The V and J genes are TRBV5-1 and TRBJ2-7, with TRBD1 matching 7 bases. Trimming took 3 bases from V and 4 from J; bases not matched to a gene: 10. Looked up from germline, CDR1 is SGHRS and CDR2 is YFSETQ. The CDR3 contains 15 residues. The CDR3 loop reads CASSSNPRQGYEQYF. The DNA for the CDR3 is TGCGCCAGCAGCTCCAACCCCCGACAGGGTTACGAGCAGTACTTC.

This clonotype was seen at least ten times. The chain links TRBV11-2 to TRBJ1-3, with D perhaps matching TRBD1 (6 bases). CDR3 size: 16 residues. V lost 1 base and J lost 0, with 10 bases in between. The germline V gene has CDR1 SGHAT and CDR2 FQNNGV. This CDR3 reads CASSLAGGISGNTIYF. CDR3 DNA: TGTGCCAGCAGCTTAGCTGGGGGCATCTCTGGAAACACCATATATTTT.

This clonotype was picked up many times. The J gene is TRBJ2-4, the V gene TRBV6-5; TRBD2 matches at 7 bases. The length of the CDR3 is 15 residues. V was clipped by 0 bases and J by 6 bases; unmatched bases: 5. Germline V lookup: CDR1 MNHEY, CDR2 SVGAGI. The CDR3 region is CASSYSRGRGNIQYF. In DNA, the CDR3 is TGTGCCAGCAGTTACTCTCGGGGGAGGGGAAACATTCAGTACTTC.

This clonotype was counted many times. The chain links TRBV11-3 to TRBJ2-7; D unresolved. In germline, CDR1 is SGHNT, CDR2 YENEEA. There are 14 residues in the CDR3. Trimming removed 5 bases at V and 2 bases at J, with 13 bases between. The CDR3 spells CASSPLTSTYEQYF. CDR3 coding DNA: TGTGCCAGCAGCCCGTTAACCTCAACCTACGAGCAGTACTTC.

The DNA of the CDR3 is TGCGCCAGCAGCTTCGGGGGAGACGCCATATATTTT. It yields the protein CASSFGGDAIYF. V usage is TRBV5-1 and J usage is TRBJ1-3, with D possibly being TRBD1 (5 bases). V lost 2 bases to trimming and J lost 11 bases, with 11 bases between them. The CDR3 loop spans 12 amino acids. CDR1 and CDR2 (germline): SGHRS, YFSETQ. Variable domain in full (rest from reference TRBV5-1 and TRBJ1-3): KAGVTQTPRYLIKTRGQQVTLSCSPISGHRSVSWYQQTPGQGLQFLFEYFSETQRNKGNFPGRFSGRQFSNSRSEMNVSTLELGDSALYLCASSFGGDAIYFGEGSWLTVV.

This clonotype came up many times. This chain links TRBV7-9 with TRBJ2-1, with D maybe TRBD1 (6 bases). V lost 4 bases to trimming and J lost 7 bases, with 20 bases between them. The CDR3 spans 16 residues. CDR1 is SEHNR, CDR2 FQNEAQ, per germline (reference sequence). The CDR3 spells CASSYDRFAIVNEQFF. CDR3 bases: TGTGCCAGCAGCTACGACAGGTTCGCTATCGTGAATGAGCAGTTCTTC.

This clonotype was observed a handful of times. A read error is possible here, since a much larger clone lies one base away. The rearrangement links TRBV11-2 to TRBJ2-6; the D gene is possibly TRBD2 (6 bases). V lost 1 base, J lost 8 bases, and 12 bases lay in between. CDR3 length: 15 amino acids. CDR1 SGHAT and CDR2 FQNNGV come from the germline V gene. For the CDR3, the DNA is TGTGCCAGCAGCTTAGGGCCTAGCGCTCCCAACGTCCTGACTTTC. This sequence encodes CASSLGPSAPNVLTF.

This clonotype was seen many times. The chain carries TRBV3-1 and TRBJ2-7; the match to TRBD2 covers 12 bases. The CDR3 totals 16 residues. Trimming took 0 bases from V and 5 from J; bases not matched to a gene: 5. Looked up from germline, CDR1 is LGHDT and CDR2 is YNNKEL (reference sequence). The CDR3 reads CASSQEWTSGNHEQYF. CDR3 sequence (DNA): TGTGCCAGCAGCCAAGAATGGACTAGCGGGAATCACGAGCAGTACTTC.

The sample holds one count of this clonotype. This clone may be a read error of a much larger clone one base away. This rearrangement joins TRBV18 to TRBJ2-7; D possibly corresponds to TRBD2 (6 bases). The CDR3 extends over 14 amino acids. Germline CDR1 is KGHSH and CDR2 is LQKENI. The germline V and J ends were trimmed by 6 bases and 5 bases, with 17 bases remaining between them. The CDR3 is CASSSPLRRDEQYF. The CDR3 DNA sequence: TGTGCCAGCTCCAGTCCCTTGCGGAGGGACGAGCAGTACTTC.

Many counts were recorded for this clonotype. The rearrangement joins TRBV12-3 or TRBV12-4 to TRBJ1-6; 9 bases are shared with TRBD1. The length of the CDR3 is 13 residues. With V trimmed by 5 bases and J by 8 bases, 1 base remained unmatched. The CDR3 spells CASSRTGDSPLHF. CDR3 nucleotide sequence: TGTGCCAGCAGTAGGACAGGGGATTCACCCCTCCACTTT.

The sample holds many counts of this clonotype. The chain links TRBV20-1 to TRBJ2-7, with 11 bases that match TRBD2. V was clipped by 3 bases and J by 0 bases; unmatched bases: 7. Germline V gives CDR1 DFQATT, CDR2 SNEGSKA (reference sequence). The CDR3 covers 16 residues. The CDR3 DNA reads TGCAGTGCTAGTCCTAGCGGGAGGTCCAGCTCCTACGAGCAGTACTTC. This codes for CSASPSGRSSSYEQYF.

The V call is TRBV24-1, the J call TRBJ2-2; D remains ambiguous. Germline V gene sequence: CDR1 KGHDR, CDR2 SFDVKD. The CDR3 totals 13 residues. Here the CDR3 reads CATLPSNTGELFF. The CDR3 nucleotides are TGTGCTACGCTACCCTCGAACACCGGGGAGCTGTTTTTT.

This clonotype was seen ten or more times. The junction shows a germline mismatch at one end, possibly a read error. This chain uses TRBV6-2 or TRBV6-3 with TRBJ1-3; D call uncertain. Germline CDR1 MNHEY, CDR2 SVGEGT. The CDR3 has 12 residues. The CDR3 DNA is TGCGCCAGCAGCTACTCTGGAAACACCATATATTTT. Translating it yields CASSYSGNTIYF.

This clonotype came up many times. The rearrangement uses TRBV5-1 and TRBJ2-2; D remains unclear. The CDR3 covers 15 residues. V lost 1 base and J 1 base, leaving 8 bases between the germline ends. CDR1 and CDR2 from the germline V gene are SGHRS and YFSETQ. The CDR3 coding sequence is TGCGCCAGCAGCTTGCAGTGGGGGAACACCGGGGAGCTGTTTTTT. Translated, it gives CASSLQWGNTGELFF.

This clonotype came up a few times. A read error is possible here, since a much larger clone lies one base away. The DNA for the CDR3 is TGCGCCAGCAGCTTGGCCGGGGACATTCTTACCTACGGGCAGTACTTC. Protein sequence: CASSLAGDILTYGQYF. The J gene is TRBJ2-7, the V gene TRBV5-1, with D maybe TRBD1 (6 bases). The CDR3 has 16 residues. Germline assignment: CDR1 SGHRS and CDR2 YFSETQ. Based on the CDR3 plus reference TRBV5-1 and TRBJ2-7, the full variable domain is KAGVTQTPRYLIKTRGQQVTLSCSPISGHRSVSWYQQTPGQGLQFLFEYFSETQRNKGNFPGRFSGRQFSNSRSEMNVSTLELGDSALYLCASSLAGDILTYGQYFGPGTRLTVT.

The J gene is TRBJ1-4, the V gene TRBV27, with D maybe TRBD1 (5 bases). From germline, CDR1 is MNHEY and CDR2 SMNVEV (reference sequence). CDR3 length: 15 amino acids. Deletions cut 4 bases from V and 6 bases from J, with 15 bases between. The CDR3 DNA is TGTGCCAGCAGTTCCCGGGACTCGCCCTATGAAAAACTGTTTTTT. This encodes CASSSRDSPYEKLFF.

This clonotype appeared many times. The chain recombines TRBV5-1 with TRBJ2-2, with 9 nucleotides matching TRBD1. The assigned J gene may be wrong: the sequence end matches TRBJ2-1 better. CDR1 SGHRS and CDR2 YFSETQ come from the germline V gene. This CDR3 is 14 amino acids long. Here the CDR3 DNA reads TGCGCCAGCAGCTTGGGGACAGGGGCCGGTGAGCAGTTCTTC. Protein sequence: CASSLGTGAGEQFF.

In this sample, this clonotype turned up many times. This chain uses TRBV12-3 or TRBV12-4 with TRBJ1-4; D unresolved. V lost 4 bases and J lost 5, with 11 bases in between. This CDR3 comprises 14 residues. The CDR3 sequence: CASSSRRSNEKLFF. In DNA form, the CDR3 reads TGTGCCAGCAGTTCGCGACGGTCAAATGAAAAACTGTTTTTT.

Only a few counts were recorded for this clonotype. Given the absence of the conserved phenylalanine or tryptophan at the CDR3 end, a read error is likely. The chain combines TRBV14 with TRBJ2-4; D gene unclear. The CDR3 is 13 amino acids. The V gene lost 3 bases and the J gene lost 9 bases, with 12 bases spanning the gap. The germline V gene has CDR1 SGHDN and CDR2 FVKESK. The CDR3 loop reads CASSQALLGIQYS. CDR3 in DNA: TGTGCCAGCAGCCAGGCCCTCTTAGGCATTCAGTACTCC.

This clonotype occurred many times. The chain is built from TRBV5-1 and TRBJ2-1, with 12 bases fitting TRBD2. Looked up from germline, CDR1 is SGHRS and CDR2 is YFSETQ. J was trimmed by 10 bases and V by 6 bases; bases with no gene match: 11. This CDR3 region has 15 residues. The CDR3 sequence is CASKEASGRAWEQFF. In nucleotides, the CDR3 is TGCGCCAGCAAGGAAGCTAGCGGGAGGGCCTGGGAGCAGTTCTTC.